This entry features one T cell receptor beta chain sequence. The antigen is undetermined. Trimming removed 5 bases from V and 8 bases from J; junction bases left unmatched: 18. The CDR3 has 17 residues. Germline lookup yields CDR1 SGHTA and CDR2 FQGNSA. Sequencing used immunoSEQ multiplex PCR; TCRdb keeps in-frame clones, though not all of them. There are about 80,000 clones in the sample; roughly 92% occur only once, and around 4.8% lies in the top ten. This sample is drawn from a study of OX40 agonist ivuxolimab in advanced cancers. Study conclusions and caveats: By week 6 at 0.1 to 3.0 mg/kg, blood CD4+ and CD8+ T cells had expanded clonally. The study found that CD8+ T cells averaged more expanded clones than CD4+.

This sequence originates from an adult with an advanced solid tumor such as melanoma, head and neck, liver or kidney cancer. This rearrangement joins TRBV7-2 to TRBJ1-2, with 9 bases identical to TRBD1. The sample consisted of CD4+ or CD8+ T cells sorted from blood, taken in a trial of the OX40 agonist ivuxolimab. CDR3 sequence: CASSPKVGTGTLGGYTF. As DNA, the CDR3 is TGTGCCAGCAGCCCAAAGGTCGGGACAGGGACTTTGGGCGGCTACACCTTC.